The 22 T cell receptor beta chains in this list originate from one sample, sequenced in a study of blood T cell repertoires in COVID-19. Repertoires were generated with immunoSEQ multiplex PCR, while TCRdb's copy carries only in-frame clones and drops some. The data contain over 110,000 clones, around 80% of them singletons. Input material: peripheral blood. These receptors all stem from a man aged 55 to 70 with acute or convalescent COVID-19.

The chain joins TRBV6-5 to TRBJ1-2; D remains ambiguous. The V end was cut by 4 bases, the J end by 4 bases, with 7 bases between. This CDR3 region has 12 residues. The germline V gene encodes CDR1 MNHEY and CDR2 SVGAGI. The chain's CDR3 is CASSLAGYGYTF. Here the CDR3 DNA reads TGTGCCAGCAGTTTGGCGGGCTATGGCTACACCTTC.

Written as DNA, the CDR3 is TGTGCCAGTAGTATAGTCCCGGACTGGAAAGAGACCCAGTACTTC. This gives the protein CASSIVPDWKETQYF. The chain joins TRBV19 to TRBJ2-5; perhaps TRBD2 as D (5 bases). Germline CDR1 is LNHDA and CDR2 is SQIVND (reference sequence). CDR3 size: 15 residues. V dropped 1 base and J dropped 3 bases, with 12 bases sitting between them.

The chain combines TRBV6-2 or TRBV6-3 with TRBJ1-1; D is undetermined. Between the trimmed V and J ends, which lost 0 bases and 7 bases, there was a span of 6 bases. The CDR3 loop spans 12 amino acids. Germline V gene lookup returns CDR1 MNHEY and CDR2 SVGEGT. The CDR3 spells CASSYSGSEAFF. In DNA form, the CDR3 reads TGTGCCAGCAGTTACTCCGGGAGTGAAGCTTTCTTT.

This chain uses TRBV18 with TRBJ2-2; no clear D. Trimming cost V 3 bases and J 4 bases, with 15 bases left between them. In germline, CDR1 is KGHSH, CDR2 LQKENI. This CDR3 spans 16 amino acids. The CDR3 DNA reads as TGTGCCAGCTCACCTTCTATATTCGAGATCACCGGGGAGCTGTTTTTT. Translating it yields CASSPSIFEITGELFF.

The V call is TRBV19, the J call TRBJ2-1; 7 bases map to TRBD2. With 0 bases clipped from V and 0 bases from J, the junction kept 14 bases outside the gene matches. The germline V gene encodes CDR1 LNHDA and CDR2 SQIVND (reference sequence). This CDR3 is 20 amino acids long. CDR3 DNA sequence: TGTGCCAGTAGTATAGATCCTGGGGGTAGCGGGTTGAGCTCCTACAATGAGCAGTTCTTC. It specifies CASSIDPGGSGLSSYNEQFF. The variable domain in full, with the rest retrieved from reference TRBV19 and TRBJ2-1, is DGGITQSPKYLFRKEGQNVTLSCEQNLNHDAMYWYRQDPGQGLRLIYYSQIVNDFQKGDIAEGYSVSREKKESFPLTVTSAQKNPTAFYLCASSIDPGGSGLSSYNEQFFGPGTRLTVL.

The genes are TRBV7-2 and TRBJ1-2; a possible D gene is TRBD1 (6 bases). Germline values: CDR1 SGHTA, CDR2 FQGNSA. Trimming left V 1 base short and J 3 bases short, with 12 bases between. The CDR3 has 15 residues. This CDR3 reads CASSLGAGVDYGYTF. The DNA for the CDR3 is TGTGCCAGCAGCTTAGGAGCAGGGGTCGACTATGGCTACACCTTC.

This chain uses TRBV6-1 with TRBJ1-2; TRBD1 might be the D (6 bases). Trimming shortened V by 6 bases and J by 2 bases, and 10 bases separated the two germline ends. This CDR3 comprises 13 residues. Looked up from germline, CDR1 is MNHNS and CDR2 is SASEGT. The chain's CDR3 is CASRDSVNYGYTF. The CDR3 DNA follows: TGTGCCAGCAGGGACAGCGTGAACTATGGCTACACCTTC.

This chain joins TRBV4-3 and TRBJ2-2; D is possibly TRBD2 (5 bases). The CDR3 totals 14 residues. Germline V CDR1 and CDR2: LGHNA, YSLEER. The V gene lost 4 bases and the J gene lost 5 bases, with 11 bases spanning the gap. Here the CDR3 reads CASSLGISTGELFF. The CDR3 nucleotides read TGCGCCAGCAGCCTCGGGATTTCTACCGGGGAGCTGTTTTTT.

The CDR3 region has the DNA TGCGCCAGCACAAAGGCCGGGGGAAGAGTATTTCCTCGCAATGAGCAGTTCTTC. This translates into CASTKAGGRVFPRNEQFF. The chain carries TRBV5-1 and TRBJ2-1; D is perhaps TRBD2 (6 bases). The germline V gene has CDR1 SGHRS and CDR2 YFSETQ. Trimming pared 6 bases from V and 6 bases from J, leaving 28 bases between. CDR3 length: 18 residues.

V and J are TRBV6-1 and TRBJ1-5; unclear D gene. Germline V gene lookup returns CDR1 MNHNS and CDR2 SASEGT. The CDR3 contains 16 residues. The V end lost 4 bases, the J end lost 0 bases, and 13 bases lay between the germline ends. The CDR3 DNA follows: TGTGCCAGCAGTGGGGCGGGAGGGCGTAGCAATCAGCCCCAGCATTTT. Translated, it gives CASSGAGGRSNQPQHF.

V usage is TRBV10-3 and J usage is TRBJ1-2; TRBD1 agrees at 7 bases. This CDR3 comprises 13 residues. Germline lookup yields CDR1 ENHRY and CDR2 SYGVKD. After removal of 5 bases from V and 8 bases from J, the junction contained 8 bases not matched to a gene. The CDR3 sequence is CAISPGTAEGYTF. The CDR3 DNA is TGTGCCATCAGTCCCGGGACAGCGGAAGGCTACACCTTC.

The rearrangement joins TRBV13 to TRBJ1-5; unclear D gene. This CDR3 region has 15 residues. The V gene's germline CDR1 is PRHDT and CDR2 FYEKMQ (reference sequence). V dropped 0 bases and J dropped 1 base, with 7 bases sitting between them. The CDR3 reads CASSLGKASNQPQHF. The CDR3, as DNA: TGTGCCAGCAGCTTAGGTAAAGCGAGCAATCAGCCCCAGCATTTT.

The V and J genes are TRBV5-6 and TRBJ2-3, with 7 positions matching TRBD1. The CDR3 has 16 residues. With V trimmed by 5 bases and J by 3 bases, 12 bases remained unmatched. Looked up from germline, CDR1 is SGHDT and CDR2 is YYEEEE. CDR3: CASRPPTGPVTDTQYF. The CDR3 bases are TGTGCCAGCAGACCTCCGACAGGGCCGGTTACAGATACGCAGTATTTT.

V and J are TRBV9 and TRBJ2-4; D may be TRBD2 (5 bases). V lost 4 bases to trimming and J lost 9 bases, with 14 bases between them. The CDR3 runs to 13 residues. CDR1 SGDLS and CDR2 YYNGEE come from the germline V gene. The DNA for the CDR3 is TGTGCCAGCAGCATTACCGGGGAAGGCATTCAGTACTTC. This encodes CASSITGEGIQYF.

The CDR3 spells CASSLQGWGYEQYF. The CDR3 bases are TGTGCCAGCAGCCTACAGGGTTGGGGCTACGAGCAGTACTTC. This chain links TRBV6-5 with TRBJ2-7, with D tentatively TRBD1 (6 bases). From germline, CDR1 is MNHEY and CDR2 SVGAGI. The germline V and J ends were trimmed by 6 bases and 3 bases, with 15 bases remaining between them. The CDR3 runs 14 residues.

In this sample, this clone turned up many times. As DNA, the CDR3 is TGTGCCAGCAGGGTAGGAGTTATCCGGAACACTGAAGCTTTCTTT. Translating gives CASRVGVIRNTEAFF. The chain combines TRBV11-2 with TRBJ1-1; D is ambiguous. CDR1 is SGHAT and CDR2 is FQNNGV in the germline V gene. Trimming left V 6 bases short and J 1 base short, with 15 bases between. This CDR3 region has 15 residues.

J is TRBJ2-2 and V is TRBV27; TRBD2 aligns across 8 bases. The CDR3 consists of 15 residues. The trim removed 9 bases at V and 0 bases at J, leaving 6 bases unmatched. Looked up from germline, CDR1 is MNHEY and CDR2 is SMNVEV (reference sequence). The CDR3 loop is CASMRGDSNTGELFF. As DNA, the CDR3 is TGTGCCAGTATGCGGGGGGACTCGAACACCGGGGAGCTGTTTTTT.

This clone has only a few counts. The V gene is TRBV5-6, the J gene TRBJ1-2, with a possible D match to TRBD1 (5 bases). CDR3 length: 13 residues. The ends were cut back, 4 bases at V and 3 bases at J, with 10 bases in the middle. Per germline, CDR1 SGHDT and CDR2 YYEEEE. CDR3 protein: CASSPGSHYGYTF. In nucleotides, the CDR3 is TGTGCCAGCAGCCCAGGGTCCCACTATGGCTACACCTTC.

The rearrangement joins TRBV5-1 to TRBJ1-3, with D possibly matching TRBD1 (5 bases). The V end lost 4 bases, the J end lost 1 base, and 15 bases lay between the germline ends. The CDR3 totals 16 residues. Germline assignment: CDR1 SGHRS and CDR2 YFSETQ. The CDR3 here is CASSPGWQGSGNTIYF. For the CDR3, the DNA is TGCGCCAGCAGCCCTGGGTGGCAGGGATCTGGAAACACCATATATTTT.

The chain carries TRBV6-2 or TRBV6-3 and TRBJ1-2; the D is unclear. V dropped 0 bases and J dropped 7 bases, with 12 bases sitting between them. The CDR3 runs to 14 residues. Germline assignment: CDR1 MNHEY and CDR2 SVGEGT. The CDR3 nucleotides are TGTGCCAGCAGTTACTCCATCGCAACGGGTGGCTACACCTTC. This sequence encodes CASSYSIATGGYTF.

The rearrangement links TRBV5-1 to TRBJ1-1, with D possibly matching TRBD1 (6 bases). CDR1 is SGHRS and CDR2 is YFSETQ in the germline V gene. Trimming took 1 base from V and 6 from J, leaving 16 bases between them. The CDR3 consists of 15 residues. CDR3 DNA: TGCGCCAGCAGCTTGATGGGACACCCTGAGGCTGAAGCTTTCTTT. Translation: CASSLMGHPEAEAFF.

This chain uses TRBV3-1 (or the pseudogene TRBV3-2) with TRBJ2-4; 7 bases fit TRBD2. CDR3 length equals 15 residues. Trimming cost V 5 bases and J 3 bases; bases outside gene matches: 7. Germline V gives CDR1 LGHDT, CDR2 YNNKEL (reference sequence). The CDR3 region has the DNA TGTGCCAGCAGCATGAAGCGGGAAGACAAAAACATTCAGTACTTC. This encodes CASSMKREDKNIQYF.